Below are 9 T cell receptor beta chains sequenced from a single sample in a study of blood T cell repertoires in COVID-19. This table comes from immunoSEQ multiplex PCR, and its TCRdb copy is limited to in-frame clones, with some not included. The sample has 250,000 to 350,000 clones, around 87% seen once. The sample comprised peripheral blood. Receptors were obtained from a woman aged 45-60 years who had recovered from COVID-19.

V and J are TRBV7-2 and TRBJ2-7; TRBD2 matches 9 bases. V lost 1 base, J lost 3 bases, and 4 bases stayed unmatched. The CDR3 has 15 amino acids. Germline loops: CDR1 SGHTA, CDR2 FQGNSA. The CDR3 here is CASSLDGTSFYEQYF. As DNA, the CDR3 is TGTGCCAGCAGCTTAGACGGGACTAGCTTCTACGAGCAGTACTTC.

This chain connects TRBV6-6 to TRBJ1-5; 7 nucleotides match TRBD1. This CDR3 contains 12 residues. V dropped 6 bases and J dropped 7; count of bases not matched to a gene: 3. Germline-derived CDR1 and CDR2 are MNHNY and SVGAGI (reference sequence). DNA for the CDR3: TGTGCCAGCAGGGAGGGGGCCCAGCCCCAGCATTTT. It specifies CASREGAQPQHF.

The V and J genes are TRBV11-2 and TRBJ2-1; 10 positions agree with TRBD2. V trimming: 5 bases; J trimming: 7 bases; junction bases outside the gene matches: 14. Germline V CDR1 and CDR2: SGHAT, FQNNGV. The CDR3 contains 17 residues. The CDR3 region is CASSPTFSGRPGNEQFF. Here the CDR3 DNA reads TGTGCCAGCAGCCCCACTTTTAGCGGGAGGCCCGGGAATGAGCAGTTCTTC.

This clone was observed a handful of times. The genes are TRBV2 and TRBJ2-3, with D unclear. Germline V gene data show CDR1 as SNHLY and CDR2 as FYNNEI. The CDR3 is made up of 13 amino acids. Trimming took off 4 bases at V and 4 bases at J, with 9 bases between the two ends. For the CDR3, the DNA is TGTGCCAGCAGTGTGAGGAGCGCAGATACGCAGTATTTT. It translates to CASSVRSADTQYF.

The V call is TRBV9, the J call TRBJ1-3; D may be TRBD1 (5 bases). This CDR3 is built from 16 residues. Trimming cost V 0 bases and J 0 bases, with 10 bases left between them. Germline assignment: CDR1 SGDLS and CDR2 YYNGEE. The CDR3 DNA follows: TGTGCCAGCAGCGTAGCTATCGGGGGCTCTGGAAACACCATATATTTT. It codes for CASSVAIGGSGNTIYF.

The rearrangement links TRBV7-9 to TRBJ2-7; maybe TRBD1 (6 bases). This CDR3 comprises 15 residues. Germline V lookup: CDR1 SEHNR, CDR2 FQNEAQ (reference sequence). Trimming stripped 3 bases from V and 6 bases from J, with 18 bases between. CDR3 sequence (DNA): TGTGCCAGCAGCTTCACGACAGGTCTAATAGGCGAGCAGTACTTC. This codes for CASSFTTGLIGEQYF.

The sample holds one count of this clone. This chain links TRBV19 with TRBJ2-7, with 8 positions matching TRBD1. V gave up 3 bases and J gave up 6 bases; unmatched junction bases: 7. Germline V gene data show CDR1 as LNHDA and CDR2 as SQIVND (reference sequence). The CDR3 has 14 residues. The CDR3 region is CASSISGTGGEQYF. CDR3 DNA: TGTGCCAGTAGTATTAGTGGAACAGGGGGCGAGCAGTACTTC.

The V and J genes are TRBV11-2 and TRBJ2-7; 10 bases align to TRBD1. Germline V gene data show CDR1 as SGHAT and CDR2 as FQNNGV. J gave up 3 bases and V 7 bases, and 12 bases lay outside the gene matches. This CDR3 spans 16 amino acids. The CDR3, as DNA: TGTGCCAGCACCTTTAATGGGGACAGGGGACTCTACGAGCAGTACTTC. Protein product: CASTFNGDRGLYEQYF.

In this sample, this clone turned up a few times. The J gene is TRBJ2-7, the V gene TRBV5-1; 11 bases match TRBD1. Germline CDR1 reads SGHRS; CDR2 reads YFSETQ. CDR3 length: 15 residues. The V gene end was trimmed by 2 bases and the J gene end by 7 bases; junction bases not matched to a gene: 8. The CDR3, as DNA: TGCGCCAGCAGCTTTTCCGGGACAGGGGGACGGGAGCAGTACTTC. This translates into CASSFSGTGGREQYF.